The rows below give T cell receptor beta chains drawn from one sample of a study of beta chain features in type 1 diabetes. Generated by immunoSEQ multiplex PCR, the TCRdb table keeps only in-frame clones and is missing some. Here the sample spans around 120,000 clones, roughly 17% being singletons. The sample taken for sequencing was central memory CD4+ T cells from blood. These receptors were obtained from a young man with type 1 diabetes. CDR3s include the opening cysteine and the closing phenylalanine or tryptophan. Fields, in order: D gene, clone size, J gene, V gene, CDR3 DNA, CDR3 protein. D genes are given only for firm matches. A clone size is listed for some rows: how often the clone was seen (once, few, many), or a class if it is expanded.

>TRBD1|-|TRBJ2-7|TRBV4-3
TGCGCCAGCAGCCAAGATGGGTTTAGGGGACAGATGGGGGAATACGAGCAGTACTTC
CASSQDGFRGQMGEYEQYF
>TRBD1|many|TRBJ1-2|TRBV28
TGTGCCAGCAGAGGGATCTTAACAGGGGAAGGCTACACCTTC
CASRGILTGEGYTF
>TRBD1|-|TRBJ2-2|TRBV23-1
TGCGCCAGCCCCGAGTACAGGGGGAGGATCACCGGGGAGCTGTTTTTT
CASPEYRGRITGELFF
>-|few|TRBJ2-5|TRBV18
TGTGCCAGCTCAGGTGGGCACCAAGAGACCCAGTACTTC
CASSGGHQETQYF
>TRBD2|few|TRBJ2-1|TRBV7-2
TGTGCCAGCAGAGGGGGACTAGCGAACGATGAGCAGTTCTTC
CASRGGLANDEQFF
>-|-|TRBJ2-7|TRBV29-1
TGCAGCGTTGGATGGGACGACGAGCAGTACTTC
CSVGWDDEQYF
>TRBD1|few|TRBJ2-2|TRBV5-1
TGCGCCAGCAGCCGGACAGGGGGACAGGGCACCGGGGAGCTGTTTTTT
CASSRTGGQGTGELFF
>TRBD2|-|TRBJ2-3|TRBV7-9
TGTGCCAGCAGCTTAGGGACTAGCGACACAGATACGCAGTATTTT
CASSLGTSDTDTQYF
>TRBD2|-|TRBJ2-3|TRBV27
TGTGCCAGCGAACTAGCGGGAGGAGATACGCAGTATTTT
CASELAGGDTQYF
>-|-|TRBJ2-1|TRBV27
TGTGCCAGCACCACCATGGGAGGGGGGTTCAATGAGCAGTTCTTC
CASTTMGGGFNEQFF
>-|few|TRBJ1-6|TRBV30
TGTGCCTGGAGTGCCTTTAGGGGTAATTCACCCCTCCACTTT
CAWSAFRGNSPLHF
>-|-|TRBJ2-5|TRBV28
TGTGCCAGCAGTTCCAGGTCGCCTCCGTGGACCCAGTACTTC
CASSSRSPPWTQYF
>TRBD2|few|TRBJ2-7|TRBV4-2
TGTGCCAGCAGCCGGGGAGCGGGAGGCTCCTACGAGCAGTACTTC
CASSRGAGGSYEQYF
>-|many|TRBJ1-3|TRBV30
TGTGCCTGGAGTGTGGCTGGGGAGGCTGGAAACACCATATATTTT
CAWSVAGEAGNTIYF
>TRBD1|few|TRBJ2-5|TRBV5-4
TGTGCCAGCAGCTCTCAACAGGGGGCCGGGGAGACCCAGTACTTC
CASSSQQGAGETQYF
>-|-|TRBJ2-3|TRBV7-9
TGTGCCAGCAGCTCCCGGGTTAATAGCACAGATACGCAGTATTTT
CASSSRVNSTDTQYF
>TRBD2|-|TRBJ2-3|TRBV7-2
TGTGCCAGCAGCCCCGGGACTAGCGGACCGCCCATCACAGATACGCAGTATTTT
CASSPGTSGPPITDTQYF
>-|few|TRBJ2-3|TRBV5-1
TGCGCCAGCAGCTTGAAGGGAAGCACAGATACGCAGTATTTT
CASSLKGSTDTQYF
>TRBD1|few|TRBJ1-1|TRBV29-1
TGCAGCGTGGCCTCTGGGACAGCTAGCACTGAAGCTTTCTTT
CSVASGTASTEAFF
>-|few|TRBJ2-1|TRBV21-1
TGTGCCAGCAGCAAAGTTAGAGGGACTAGCGGGAGGTCAATTAATTACAATGAGCAGTTCTTC
CASSKVRGTSGRSINYNEQFF
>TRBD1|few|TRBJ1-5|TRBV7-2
TGTGCCAGCAGCTGGACAGGGAATCAGCCCCAGCATTTT
CASSWTGNQPQHF
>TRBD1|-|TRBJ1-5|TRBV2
TGTGCCAGCAGTGGGGACAGGGCTAGCAATCAGCCCCAGCATTTT
CASSGDRASNQPQHF
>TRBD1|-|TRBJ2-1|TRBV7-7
TGTGCTAGCAGCTCGACAGGGAGTAATGAGCAGTTCTTC
CASSSTGSNEQFF
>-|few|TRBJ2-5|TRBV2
TGTGCCAGCACCGGTGGGAGTAGTTACCAAGAGACCCAGTACTTC
CASTGGSSYQETQYF
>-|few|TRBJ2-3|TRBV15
TGTGCCACCAGCAGAGATAGACGACCGGGCACAGATACGCAGTATTTT
CATSRDRRPGTDTQYF
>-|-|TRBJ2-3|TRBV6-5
TGTGCCAGCAGTTACTCGAGTGAAGGGGTGGATACGCAGTATTTT
CASSYSSEGVDTQYF
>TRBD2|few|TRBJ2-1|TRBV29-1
TGCAGCGTTGCCGCTAGCGGGAGAGAGAGGTCCTACAATGAGCAGTTCTTC
CSVAASGRERSYNEQFF
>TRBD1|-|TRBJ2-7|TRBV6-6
TGTGCCAGCAGCTCGGGAGTACAGGGGGCGAGGGAGCAGTACTTC
CASSSGVQGAREQYF
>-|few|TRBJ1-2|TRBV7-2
TGTGCCAGCAGCTTGGGGTCCCCGGACCCCTGGGGCTACACCTTC
CASSLGSPDPWGYTF
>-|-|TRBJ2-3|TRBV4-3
TGCGCCAGCAGCCCCGTGCACCGAGATACGCAGTATTTT
CASSPVHRDTQYF
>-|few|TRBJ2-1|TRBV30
TGTGCCTGGAGTGTGGGTCAGGGACACTACAATGAGCAGTTCTTC
CAWSVGQGHYNEQFF
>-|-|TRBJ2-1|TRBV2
TGTGCCAGCAGTTGGGGGGCGCCAAATGAGCAGTTCTTC
CASSWGAPNEQFF
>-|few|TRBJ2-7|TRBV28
TGTGCCAGCAGTTTACAGGGACGGTGGAACGAGCAGTACTTC
CASSLQGRWNEQYF
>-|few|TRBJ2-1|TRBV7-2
TGTGCCAGCAGCTTAAAGTATGAGCAGTTCTTC
CASSLKYEQFF
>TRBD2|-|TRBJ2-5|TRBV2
TGTGCCAGCAACCCCACTAGCGGGGGTGAGACCCAGTACTTC
CASNPTSGGETQYF
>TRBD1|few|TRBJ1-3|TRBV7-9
TGTGCCAGCAGCCAGGGGGCTGGAAACACCATATATTTT
CASSQGAGNTIYF
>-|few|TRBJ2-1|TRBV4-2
TGTGCCAGCAGCCCCGTGGGAGTAAACTACAATGAGCAGTTCTTC
CASSPVGVNYNEQFF
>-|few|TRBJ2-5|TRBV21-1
TGTGCCAGCAGCACGGACATGCAAGAGACCCAGTACTTC
CASSTDMQETQYF
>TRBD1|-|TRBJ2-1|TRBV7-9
TGTGCCAGCAGCGATAGGACAGGGTGGGGTAATGAGCAGTTCTTC
CASSDRTGWGNEQFF
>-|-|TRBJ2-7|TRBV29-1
TGCAGCGTCTCGGACCGGTACGAGCAGTACTTC
CSVSDRYEQYF
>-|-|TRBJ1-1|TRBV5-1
TGCGCCAGCAGCATCGGACAGAACACTGAAGCTTTCTTT
CASSIGQNTEAFF
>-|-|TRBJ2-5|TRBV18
TGTGCCAGCTCACCCTCGCTGGAGGAGACCCAGTACTTC
CASSPSLEETQYF
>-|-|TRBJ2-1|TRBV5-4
TGTGCCAGCAGCTCCGGACAGTACAATGAGCAGTTCTTC
CASSSGQYNEQFF
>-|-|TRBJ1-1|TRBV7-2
TGTGCCAGCAGCCCTCGACGGGGGCGGGCTGAAGCTTTCTTT
CASSPRRGRAEAFF
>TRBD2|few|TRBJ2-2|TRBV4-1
TGCGCCAGCAGCCAAGATCGAGGGACTAGCGGGACGGACGGGGAGCTGTTTTTT
CASSQDRGTSGTDGELFF
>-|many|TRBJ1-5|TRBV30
TGTGCCTGGAGTGGCAGGAGCAATCAGCCCCAGCATTTT
CAWSGRSNQPQHF
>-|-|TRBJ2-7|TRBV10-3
TGTGCCATCAGCCCCGGACCCAGGTCAGCCTACGAGCAGTACTTC
CAISPGPRSAYEQYF
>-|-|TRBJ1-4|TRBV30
TGTGCCTGGGCCCTCAGGGGTGGCAATGAAAAACTGTTTTTT
CAWALRGGNEKLFF
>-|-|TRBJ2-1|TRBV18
TGTGCCAGCTCACCACCATTGAGGGAGGTCAATGAGCAGTTCTTC
CASSPPLREVNEQFF
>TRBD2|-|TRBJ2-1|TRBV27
TGTGCCAGCAGTTTACTTCCGGGAGGGCCCCACAATGAGCAGTTCTTC
CASSLLPGGPHNEQFF
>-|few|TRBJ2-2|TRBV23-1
TGCGCCAGCAGTCGTTTCCCGACAGGTCCGAACACCGGGGAGCTGTTTTTT
CASSRFPTGPNTGELFF
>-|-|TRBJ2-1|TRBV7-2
TGTGCCAGCAGCCCAACTCGGACTTCCTACAATGAGCAGTTCTTC
CASSPTRTSYNEQFF
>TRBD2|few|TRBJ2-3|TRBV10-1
TGCGCCAATAAAAGCGGGAGTAGTAGAGATACGCAGTATTTT
CANKSGSSRDTQYF
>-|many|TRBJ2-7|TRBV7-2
TGTGCCAGCAGCCCAGGGACTTCAGCCGGCGAGCAGTACTTC
CASSPGTSAGEQYF
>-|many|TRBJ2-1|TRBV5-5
TGTGCCAGCAGGGAGGGCGGAGAGCAGTTCTTC
CASREGGEQFF
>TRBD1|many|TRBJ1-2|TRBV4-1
TGCGCCAGCAGCCAAGTAAACAGGGGTGGCTCGGAAGGCTACACCTTC
CASSQVNRGGSEGYTF
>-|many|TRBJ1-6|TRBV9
TGTGCCAGCAGCGTAGGAGGAGGGGCAGATTCACCCCTCCACTTT
CASSVGGGADSPLHF
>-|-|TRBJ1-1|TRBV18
TGTGCCAGCTCACCGATGTGGACTGAAGCTTTCTTT
CASSPMWTEAFF
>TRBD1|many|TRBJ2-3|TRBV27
TGTGCCAGCCGTAAAGACGACAGGGGCTACACAGATACGCAGTATTTT
CASRKDDRGYTDTQYF